The 26 T cell receptor beta chains presented below share a single source sample, sequenced in a study of shared clonotypes between healthy human individuals. Profiled with immunoSEQ multiplex PCR; TCRdb holds only in-frame clones, not every one. There are 2 million or so clones in the sample; over 85% occur only once, and about 0.13% lies in the top ten. Sequenced input: naive CD4+ T cells sorted from blood. As for subset: CD45RA+ positively selected. Source of these receptors: a man aged 18 to 30 in good health.

The genes are TRBV19 and TRBJ2-3; either TRBD1 or TRBD2 may supply D (5 bases each). The CDR3 runs to 14 residues. Germline values: CDR1 LNHDA, CDR2 SQIVND (reference sequence). The V and J ends lost 7 bases and 1 base respectively, with 12 bases between them. This CDR3 is CASTTGPGTDTQYF. Written as DNA, the CDR3 is TGTGCCAGTACGACGGGGCCAGGCACAGATACGCAGTATTTT.

As regards this clone: The sample has other DNA sequences that encode this CDR3 too. The chain recombines TRBV2 with TRBJ1-6; 7 nucleotides match TRBD1. The CDR3 has 14 amino acids. Germline V lookup: CDR1 SNHLY, CDR2 FYNNEI. With V trimmed by 4 bases and J by 7 bases, 4 bases remained unmatched. CDR3 DNA sequence: TGTGCCAGCAGTGGAGGGACAGCCAATTCACCCCTCCACTTT. Amino acids: CASSGGTANSPLHF.

The V gene is TRBV6-5, the J gene TRBJ2-7, with TRBD1 identical over 7 bases. Germline trimming cut 5 bases from V and 6 bases from J; bases unmatched to any gene: 10. CDR1 MNHEY and CDR2 SVGAGI come from the germline V gene. The CDR3 has 14 amino acids. CDR3 nucleotides: TGTGCCAGCAGTACGCGACAGGGACCGGTCGAGCAGTACTTC. Translation gives CASSTRQGPVEQYF.

This chain joins TRBV19 and TRBJ2-6; D perhaps matches TRBD1 (6 bases). V was clipped by 9 bases and J by 0 bases, with 21 bases between them. The CDR3 contains 18 residues. Germline V gene sequence: CDR1 LNHDA, CDR2 SQIVND (reference sequence). CDR3 bases: TGTGCCAGAGCCCCCACCGGGACAACCACCTCTGGGGCCAACGTCCTGACTTTC. Its translation: CARAPTGTTTSGANVLTF.

The J gene is TRBJ2-1, the V gene TRBV7-3, with D possibly TRBD1 on 5 matching bases. Germline CDR1 is SGHTA and CDR2 is FQGTGA. Trimming took 2 bases from V and 4 from J, leaving 9 bases between them. The CDR3 has 14 residues. The CDR3 loop reads CASSLSRDYNEQFF. The CDR3 DNA reads TGTGCCAGCAGCTTATCCAGGGATTACAATGAGCAGTTCTTC.

The chain joins TRBV4-2 to TRBJ2-1; D is ambiguous. The CDR3 loop spans 12 amino acids. CDR1 and CDR2 from the germline V gene are LGHNA and YNFKEQ. V lost 3 bases to trimming and J lost 9 bases, with 9 bases between them. CDR3 nucleotides: TGTGCCAGCAGCCAGAGATCAGGTGAGCAGTTCTTC. Translating gives CASSQRSGEQFF.

The V and J genes are TRBV9 and TRBJ2-6, with TRBD1 matching over 10 bases. V shed 0 bases and J 0 bases; nucleotides not matched to a gene: 3. The CDR3 covers 18 residues. Germline CDR1 is SGDLS and CDR2 is YYNGEE. CDR3 amino acids: CASSVGGQGNSGANVLTF. CDR3 bases: TGTGCCAGCAGCGTAGGGGGACAGGGGAACTCTGGGGCCAACGTCCTGACTTTC.

Notes on this clone: The DNA is left out, because the CDR3 cannot be placed on it with certainty; the CDR3 is given as TCRdb lists it. V is TRBV21-1 and J is TRBJ2-7; the D segment call TRBD1 is taken from the table without a DNA check. TRBV21-1 represents a pseudogene. The CDR3 is 15 residues long, ends included. CDR3 amino acids: CATTFGTGIYYEQYF.

The chain joins TRBV5-6 to TRBJ2-1; tentatively, D is TRBD1 or TRBD2 (5 bases each). Germline-derived CDR1 and CDR2 are SGHDT and YYEEEE. The V end was cut by 2 bases, the J end by 12 bases, with 12 bases between. This CDR3 is built from 12 residues. The CDR3 sequence: CASSFRGSWQFF. CDR3 nucleotide sequence: TGTGCCAGCAGCTTCCGGGGCAGCTGGCAGTTCTTC. The whole variable domain, remainder taken from reference TRBV5-6 and TRBJ2-1, is DAGVTQSPTHLIKTRGQQVTLRCSPKSGHDTVSWYQQALGQGPQFIFQYYEEEERQRGNFPDRFSGHQFPNYSSELNVNALLLGDSALYLCASSFRGSWQFFGPGTRLTVL.

This chain uses TRBV30 with TRBJ1-6; TRBD1 is a possible D gene (5 bases). This CDR3 has 16 residues. V was pared by 0 bases and J by 0 bases, with 9 bases between. Germline V CDR1 and CDR2: GTSNPN, SVGIG (reference sequence). CDR3 sequence (DNA): TGTGCCTGGAGTGTATGGGGACCCTCCTATAATTCACCCCTCCACTTT. This sequence encodes CAWSVWGPSYNSPLHF. The full variable domain, rest sourced from reference TRBV30 and TRBJ1-6, is SQTIHQWPATLVQPVGSPLSLECTVEGTSNPNLYWYRQAAGRGLQLLFYSVGIGQISSEVPQNLSASRPQDRQFILSSKKLLLSDSGFYLCAWSVWGPSYNSPLHFGNGTRLTVT.

The chain has TRBV30 and TRBJ2-3, with 11 bases that match TRBD1. CDR3 length equals 16 residues. Germline trimming cut 5 bases from V and 4 bases from J; bases unmatched to any gene: 11. The V gene's germline CDR1 is GTSNPN and CDR2 SVGIG (reference sequence). The CDR3 loop is CAWDKIGQGASDTQYF. Written as DNA, the CDR3 is TGTGCCTGGGACAAGATAGGACAGGGGGCATCAGATACGCAGTATTTT.

Concerning this clone itself: Other DNA sequences in the same sample also yield this CDR3. V and J are TRBV5-1 and TRBJ2-1, with no clear D. Germline values: CDR1 SGHRS, CDR2 YFSETQ. Trimming took 2 bases from V and 5 from J, leaving 11 bases between them. The CDR3 length is 14 residues. This CDR3 reads CASSLVGGDNEQFF. The CDR3 region has the DNA TGCGCCAGCAGCTTAGTCGGTGGGGACAATGAGCAGTTCTTC.

The genes are TRBV7-2 and TRBJ2-3; 7 bases map to TRBD2. In germline, CDR1 is SGHTA, CDR2 FQGNSA. This CDR3 spans 16 amino acids. Trimming cost V 3 bases and J 3 bases; bases outside gene matches: 9. CDR3 protein: CASSFSGTTGTDTQYF. The CDR3 coding sequence is TGTGCCAGCAGCTTTTCCGGGACTACGGGAACAGATACGCAGTATTTT.

This chain links TRBV6-1 with TRBJ2-1; no firm D call. Between the trimmed V and J ends, which lost 3 bases and 6 bases, there was a span of 9 bases. The germline gives CDR1 MNHNS, CDR2 SASEGT. The CDR3 contains 13 residues. CDR3 protein: CASSDGPTNEQFF. The DNA for the CDR3 is TGTGCCAGCAGTGACGGACCGACCAATGAGCAGTTCTTC.

The rearrangement links TRBV2 to TRBJ1-5; D is perhaps TRBD1 (6 bases). The germline CDR1 and CDR2 sequences are SNHLY and FYNNEI. This CDR3 has 15 residues. V was shortened by 5 bases and J by 0 bases, with 11 bases between the two germline ends. In DNA form, the CDR3 reads TGTGCCAGCAGTCCGGACAGTTATAGCAATCAGCCCCAGCATTTT. It yields the protein CASSPDSYSNQPQHF.

As for this clone: This CDR3 is also generated by other DNA sequences in the sample. V usage is TRBV6-5 and J usage is TRBJ2-5; D is perhaps TRBD2 (6 bases). Germline-derived CDR1 and CDR2 are MNHEY and SVGAGI. This CDR3 spans 14 amino acids. The V gene lost 5 bases and the J gene lost 1 base, with 11 bases spanning the gap. The CDR3 region is CASSRGGVQETQYF. Written as DNA, the CDR3 is TGTGCCAGCAGTAGAGGAGGGGTCCAAGAGACCCAGTACTTC.

This rearrangement joins TRBV1 to TRBJ1-2; the D call in the table, TRBD1, was not verified against the DNA. TRBV1 is given as a pseudogene. The CDR3 consists of 16 residues. CDR3 residues: CTSSQGQGKSSYGYTF. The CDR3 DNA follows: TGCACCAGCAGCCAAGGACAGGGAAAATCAAGCTATGGCTACACCTTC.

The DNA for the CDR3 is TGTGCCAGCAGTAGGGGGAGCAACACCGGGGAGCTGTTTTTT. Translation: CASSRGSNTGELFF. This chain uses TRBV11-3 with TRBJ2-2; D might be TRBD1 (6 bases). The CDR3 runs 14 residues. Trimming took 6 bases from V and 2 from J, leaving 10 bases between them. Germline V CDR1 and CDR2: SGHNT, YENEEA.

The V and J genes are TRBV2 and TRBJ2-2; 8 bases line up with TRBD2. CDR1 and CDR2 from the germline V gene are SNHLY and FYNNEI. The CDR3 extends over 14 amino acids. The trim removed 3 bases at V and 6 bases at J, leaving 3 bases unmatched. This CDR3 reads CASSDRGGPGELFF. In nucleotides, the CDR3 is TGTGCCAGCAGTGATCGGGGGGGCCCCGGGGAGCTGTTTTTT. Supplemented by reference TRBV2 and TRBJ2-2, the full variable domain reads EPEVTQTPSHQVTQMGQEVILRCVPISNHLYFYWYRQILGQKVEFLVSFYNNEISEKSEIFDDQFSVERPDGSNFTLKIRSTKLEDSAMYFCASSDRGGPGELFFGEGSRLTVL.

The chain has TRBV5-5 and TRBJ1-1; the D is unclear. Germline CDR1 reads SGHKS; CDR2 reads YYEKEE (reference sequence). V was cut by 0 bases and J by 1 base, with 7 bases left in between. This CDR3 region has 14 residues. This chain's CDR3 is CASSLGHSNTEAFF. CDR3 nucleotide sequence: TGTGCCAGCAGCTTGGGACACTCGAACACTGAAGCTTTCTTT.

On this clone: Different DNA sequences within this sample yield the same CDR3. The chain combines TRBV5-1 with TRBJ2-5; no clear D. The V end was cut by 1 base, the J end by 2 bases, with 9 bases between. CDR1 is SGHRS, CDR2 YFSETQ, per germline. CDR3 length: 14 amino acids. CDR3 amino acids: CASSLMLGQETQYF. CDR3 in DNA: TGCGCCAGCAGCTTGATGCTAGGACAAGAGACCCAGTACTTC.

This chain links TRBV6-5 with TRBJ2-7; D might be TRBD2 (6 bases). V lost 7 bases and J 0 bases, leaving 16 bases between the germline ends. This CDR3 contains 15 residues. Looked up from germline, CDR1 is MNHEY and CDR2 is SVGAGI. The CDR3 DNA is TGTGCCAGCAAAAAGGGTGGGGGGACCTCCTACGAGCAGTACTTC. Translating gives CASKKGGGTSYEQYF.

The rearrangement joins TRBV7-2 to TRBJ2-2, with D maybe TRBD1 (5 bases). Trimming left V 2 bases short and J 3 bases short, with 7 bases between. This CDR3 has 14 amino acids. Germline CDR1 reads SGHTA; CDR2 reads FQGNSA. The CDR3 nucleotides read TGTGCCAGCAGCTTAAGGGGTTACACCGGGGAGCTGTTTTTT. Residues: CASSLRGYTGELFF.

The CDR3 DNA is TGTGCCAGTAGTTTTAACGACAGGGCTGGCTACACCTTC. Its protein product is CASSFNDRAGYTF. V gene TRBV19 combines with J gene TRBJ1-2; 7 nucleotides match TRBD1. CDR3 length equals 13 residues. The trim removed 5 bases at V and 7 bases at J, leaving 7 bases unmatched. Germline loops: CDR1 LNHDA, CDR2 SQIVND (reference sequence).

V gene TRBV7-8 combines with J gene TRBJ2-1; 8 nucleotides match TRBD2. With V trimmed by 0 bases and J by 6 bases, 10 bases remained unmatched. Per germline, CDR1 SGHVS and CDR2 FQNEAQ. CDR3 size: 17 residues. The CDR3 here is CASSLARLGLEVNEQFF. CDR3 DNA: TGTGCCAGCAGCTTAGCCCGATTGGGACTAGAGGTCAATGAGCAGTTCTTC.

V and J are TRBV25-1 and TRBJ2-6, with a tentative D call TRBD2 (5 bases). The V gene's germline CDR1 is MGHDK and CDR2 SYGVNS. The length of the CDR3 is 15 residues. Trimming stripped 5 bases from V and 0 bases from J, with 8 bases between. CDR3 in amino acids: CASSRGGSGANVLTF. Here the CDR3 DNA reads TGTGCCAGCAGTCGCGGAGGCTCTGGGGCCAACGTCCTGACTTTC.